Each of the 25 T cell receptor beta chains below was sequenced from the same sample in a study of shared clonotypes between healthy human individuals. Using immunoSEQ multiplex PCR, the repertoire was profiled, and TCRdb retains in-frame clones only, with some absent. The sample gives over 2 million clones, around 92% of which show up once; 0.37% is in the top ten. Material for sequencing was naive CD4+ T cells from PBMCs. The subset: CD45RA+ positively selected. These receptors came from a young man in good health. Some clones in this sample may be carry-over from other donors' samples.

As for this clone: The same CDR3 arises from other DNA sequences in this sample as well. The J gene is TRBJ2-5, the V gene TRBV11-2, with unresolved D. The CDR3 extends over 12 amino acids. CDR1 is SGHAT and CDR2 is FQNNGV in the germline V gene. Trimming cost V 1 base and J 5 bases, with 5 bases left between them. The CDR3 bases are TGTGCCAGCAGCTTAGTAGGCGAGACCCAGTACTTC. Protein: CASSLVGETQYF.

The chain uses TRBV6-1 and TRBJ1-2; D is unresolved. V lost 7 bases, J lost 5 bases, and 14 bases lay in between. This CDR3 comprises 13 residues. Germline V lookup: CDR1 MNHNS, CDR2 SASEGT. The CDR3 bases are TGTGCCAGCACCCCCGGGGAAGTATATGGCTACACCTTC. Encoded protein: CASTPGEVYGYTF.

The chain is built from TRBV6-9 and TRBJ2-5; D gene ambiguous. V lost 3 bases, J lost 2 bases, and 7 bases lay in between. This CDR3 comprises 13 residues. Germline CDR1 is MNHGY and CDR2 is SVAAGI. The chain's CDR3 is CASSYSSQETQYF. In nucleotides, the CDR3 is TGTGCCAGCAGTTACTCCAGTCAAGAGACCCAGTACTTC.

A few counts support this clone. The gene calls are TRBV5-1 and TRBJ1-1, with a weak D call TRBD1 (5 bases). V shed 3 bases and J shed 2 bases, with 20 bases lying between them. The germline V gene encodes CDR1 SGHRS and CDR2 YFSETQ. The CDR3 sequence is 17 residues long. The chain's CDR3 is CASSWRGERSSNTEAFF. CDR3 bases: TGCGCCAGCAGCTGGCGAGGGGAGCGGAGTAGCAACACTGAAGCTTTCTTT.

This chain links TRBV7-9 with TRBJ2-1; TRBD2 is a possible D gene (5 bases). Germline CDR1 SEHNR, CDR2 FQNEAQ (reference sequence). Trimming took off 5 bases at V and 8 bases at J, with 10 bases between the two ends. The CDR3 has 12 amino acids. CDR3 DNA sequence: TGTGCCAGCAGCCCCGTCGGGGATGAGCAGTTCTTC. This gives the protein CASSPVGDEQFF.

The rearrangement joins TRBV11-2 to TRBJ2-1; D is unclear. Trimming cost V 5 bases and J 9 bases, with 11 bases left between them. This CDR3 has 12 residues. Germline V gene data show CDR1 as SGHAT and CDR2 as FQNNGV. In nucleotides, the CDR3 is TGTGCCAGCAGCCGCCTAGGTGGTGAGCAGTTCTTC. It codes for CASSRLGGEQFF. Drawing the rest from reference TRBV11-2 and TRBJ2-1, the complete variable domain is EAGVAQSPRYKIIEKRQSVAFWCNPISGHATLYWYQQILGQGPKLLIQFQNNGVVDDSQLPKDRFSAERLKGVDSTLKIQPAKLEDSAVYLCASSRLGGEQFFGPGTRLTVL.

This chain links TRBV7-9 with TRBJ1-4, with D tentatively TRBD1 (6 bases). The CDR3 is 15 amino acids. Germline CDR1 reads SEHNR; CDR2 reads FQNEAQ (reference sequence). V was pared by 1 base and J by 5 bases, with 11 bases between. The DNA of the CDR3 is TGTGCCAGCAGCTTAGGACGGACAGCAAATGAAAAACTGTTTTTT. Its translation: CASSLGRTANEKLFF.

Notes on this clone: Other DNA sequences within the sample encode an identical CDR3. This sequence joins TRBV7-7 and TRBJ2-5; D is ambiguous. Per germline, CDR1 SSHAT and CDR2 FNYEAQ (reference sequence). Between the trimmed V and J ends, which lost 1 base and 1 base, there was a span of 7 bases. The CDR3 runs 14 residues. CDR3 in amino acids: CASSLGLAQETQYF. CDR3 nucleotides: TGTGCCAGCAGCTTAGGCTTAGCCCAAGAGACCCAGTACTTC. The entire variable domain, with the rest obtained from reference TRBV7-7 and TRBJ2-5, is as follows: GAGVSQSPRYKVTKRGQDVTLRCDPISSHATLYWYQQALGQGPEFLTYFNYEAQPDKSGLPSDRFSAERPEGSISTLTIQRTEQRDSAMYRCASSLGLAQETQYFGPGTRLLVL.

V and J are TRBV7-6 and TRBJ1-3, with D hard to call. Trimming cost V 2 bases and J 0 bases, with 11 bases left between them. Looked up from germline, CDR1 is SGHVS and CDR2 is FNYEAQ. The CDR3 covers 16 residues. The CDR3 DNA is TGTGCCAGCAGCTTAAGAGAGGCGGGCTCTGGAAACACCATATATTTT. It translates to CASSLREAGSGNTIYF.

The chain is built from TRBV7-2 and TRBJ2-5; 8 bases fit TRBD1. Germline V gene lookup returns CDR1 SGHTA and CDR2 FQGNSA. CDR3 length: 15 amino acids. The V gene end was trimmed by 5 bases and the J gene end by 5 bases; junction bases not matched to a gene: 10. In DNA, the CDR3 is TGTGCCAGCAGCCCCTATGGGACAGGAGGGGAGACCCAGTACTTC. Its translation is CASSPYGTGGETQYF. The whole variable domain, filled in from reference TRBV7-2 and TRBJ2-5, reads GAGVSQSPSNKVTEKGKDVELRCDPISGHTALYWYRQSLGQGLEFLIYFQGNSAPDKSGLPSDRFSAERTGGSVSTLTIQRTQQEDSAVYLCASSPYGTGGETQYFGPGTRLLVL.

The chain recombines TRBV6-1 with TRBJ2-5, with a tentative D call TRBD1 (5 bases). This CDR3 comprises 17 residues. V gave up 4 bases and J gave up 6 bases, with 24 bases separating them. Germline CDR1 MNHNS, CDR2 SASEGT. In DNA, the CDR3 is TGTGCCAGCAGTGGAAGGGGCCCGCAGGGTGACGGAAAGACCCAGTACTTC. Protein: CASSGRGPQGDGKTQYF.

On this clone: The same CDR3 arises from other DNA sequences in this sample as well. J is TRBJ2-2 and V is TRBV28; D is perhaps TRBD2 (5 bases). The CDR3 length is 12 residues. Trimming removed 2 bases at V and 7 bases at J, with 5 bases between. CDR1 MDHEN and CDR2 SYDVKM come from the germline V gene. CDR3 sequence reads: CASSLSGGELFF. The CDR3 region has the DNA TGTGCCAGCAGTTTAAGCGGCGGGGAGCTGTTTTTT.

The chain joins TRBV7-6 to TRBJ1-5; D is uncertain. The CDR3 consists of 15 residues. Germline V CDR1 and CDR2: SGHVS, FNYEAQ. V was clipped by 4 bases and J by 4 bases, with 14 bases between them. The CDR3 sequence: CASSSIPGGNQPQHF. CDR3 nucleotides: TGTGCCAGCAGCTCGATCCCGGGAGGTAATCAGCCCCAGCATTTT.

This clone was seen a few times. The rearrangement links TRBV25-1 to TRBJ1-1, with D maybe TRBD1 (5 bases). Trimming removed 4 bases at V and 1 base at J, with 10 bases between. Germline V gives CDR1 MGHDK, CDR2 SYGVNS. CDR3 length: 14 amino acids. CDR3 DNA: TGTGCCAGCAGTGTGGGGGTGAAGAACACTGAAGCTTTCTTT. Residues: CASSVGVKNTEAFF.

CDR3 bases: TGTGCGGGTGGGCAGCTCTCTGGAAACACCATATATTTT. Translating gives CAGGQLSGNTIYF. V is TRBV6-1 and J is TRBJ1-3; D is uncertain. CDR1 and CDR2 from the germline V gene are MNHNS and SASEGT. This CDR3 comprises 13 residues.

J is TRBJ1-4 and V is TRBV2, with 12 bases that match TRBD1. The CDR3 is 13 amino acids. With V trimmed by 8 bases and J by 11 bases, 6 bases remained unmatched. Germline V gives CDR1 SNHLY, CDR2 FYNNEI. This chain's CDR3 is CASEGTGGGKLFF. The CDR3 DNA follows: TGTGCCAGCGAGGGGACAGGGGGCGGGAAACTGTTTTTT.

V is TRBV18 and J is TRBJ2-3, with D uncertain. With 4 bases removed from V and 0 bases from J, the gap between germline ends came to 11 bases. Germline V CDR1 and CDR2: KGHSH, LQKENI. The CDR3 runs 15 residues. CDR3 coding DNA: TGTGCCAGCTCACGCACGCCTACTAGCACAGATACGCAGTATTTT. Its translation: CASSRTPTSTDTQYF.

V is TRBV10-2 and J is TRBJ2-7; 14 nucleotides match TRBD2. The CDR3 length is 16 residues. With 6 bases clipped from V and 5 bases from J, the junction kept 9 bases outside the gene matches. Germline V gives CDR1 WSHSY, CDR2 SAAADI. The CDR3 loop is CASRIGTSGSPHEQYF. In DNA, the CDR3 is TGCGCCAGCAGGATCGGGACTAGCGGGAGTCCCCACGAGCAGTACTTC.

Worth noting for this clone: The same CDR3 arises from other DNA sequences in this sample as well. The chain combines TRBV7-9 with TRBJ1-1; D unclear. The germline V gene encodes CDR1 SEHNR and CDR2 FQNEAQ (reference sequence). The V gene lost 4 bases and the J gene lost 1 base, with 7 bases spanning the gap. This CDR3 has 13 residues. The CDR3 is CASSSQPNTEAFF. Here the CDR3 DNA reads TGTGCCAGCAGCTCTCAGCCGAACACTGAAGCTTTCTTT.

As to this clone: Other DNA sequences in this sample translate to the same CDR3. V gene TRBV11-2 combines with J gene TRBJ2-7; the D call may be TRBD1 or TRBD2 (5 bases each). Germline CDR1 reads SGHAT; CDR2 reads FQNNGV. This CDR3 has 15 residues. With 1 base removed from V and 0 bases from J, the gap between germline ends came to 10 bases. Written as DNA, the CDR3 is TGTGCCAGCAGCTTAGTTGGGGGAAGCTCCTACGAGCAGTACTTC. Translation gives CASSLVGGSSYEQYF.

The chain has TRBV18 and TRBJ2-4; 12 bases align to TRBD1. CDR1 is KGHSH, CDR2 LQKENI, per germline. Losses at the gene ends were 3 bases for V and 3 bases for J; bases not matched to a gene: 9. CDR3 length equals 18 residues. The DNA for the CDR3 is TGTGCCAGCTCACCCCCGGGACAGGGGGCGCGGGGCAAAAACATTCAGTACTTC. Translated: CASSPPGQGARGKNIQYF.

The genes are TRBV29-1 and TRBJ2-5; 8 nucleotides line up with TRBD1. Trimming at V came to 7 bases and at J to 2 bases, leaving 6 bases not matched to a gene. The CDR3 extends over 13 amino acids. CDR1 is SQVTM and CDR2 is ANQGSEA in the germline V gene. DNA for the CDR3: TGCAGCGGCGGGACAGGTTGGCAAGAGACCCAGTACTTC. This gives the protein CSGGTGWQETQYF.

V gene TRBV2 combines with J gene TRBJ2-2; possible D gene TRBD1, 6 bases. The germline V and J ends were trimmed by 10 bases and 4 bases, with 19 bases remaining between them. This CDR3 contains 15 residues. The germline V gene has CDR1 SNHLY and CDR2 FYNNEI. The CDR3 coding sequence is TGTGCCACCTCGAGGACAGTTGGGGTCACCGGGGAGCTGTTTTTT. Amino acids: CATSRTVGVTGELFF.

This clone has just one count. This rearrangement joins TRBV28 to TRBJ2-7; D may be TRBD2 (5 bases). Germline-derived CDR1 and CDR2 are MDHEN and SYDVKM. The CDR3 extends over 12 amino acids. V was cut by 4 bases and J by 7 bases, with 11 bases left in between. The CDR3 loop reads CASSYGVREQYF. The CDR3 coding sequence is TGTGCCAGCAGTTACGGGGTGAGAGAGCAGTACTTC.

This clone occurred once. The same CDR3 also results from other DNA sequences found in this sample. The CDR3 spells CASSGQIQETQYF. The CDR3 DNA reads as TGTGCCAGCAGTGGACAAATCCAAGAGACCCAGTACTTC. The V and J genes are TRBV6-1 and TRBJ2-5; no clear D gene. V dropped 4 bases and J dropped 1 base, with 7 bases sitting between them. Germline CDR1 MNHNS, CDR2 SASEGT. This CDR3 has 13 residues.